This T cell receptor (beta chain) derives from a study of OX40 agonist ivuxolimab in advanced cancers. Profiled with immunoSEQ multiplex PCR; TCRdb holds only in-frame clones, not every one. The sample has 50,000 to 75,000 clones; roughly 86% are singletons. Samples of blood were obtained at baseline, on cycle 4 day 1, and on cycle 7 day 1. The CDR3 runs 13 residues. Trimming stripped 5 bases from V and 6 bases from J, with 11 bases between. The germline CDR1 and CDR2 sequences are SEHNR and FQNEAQ (reference sequence). The sequence derives from an adult with an advanced solid tumor such as melanoma, head and neck, liver or kidney cancer. The J gene is TRBJ1-5, the V gene TRBV7-9, with D possibly being TRBD1 (6 bases). The specimen was CD4+ or CD8+ T cells sorted from blood, collected in a trial of the OX40 agonist ivuxolimab. The chain's CDR3 is CASSTGSSQPQHF. The DNA of the CDR3 is TGTGCCAGCAGCACAGGGTCAAGTCAGCCCCAGCATTTT.